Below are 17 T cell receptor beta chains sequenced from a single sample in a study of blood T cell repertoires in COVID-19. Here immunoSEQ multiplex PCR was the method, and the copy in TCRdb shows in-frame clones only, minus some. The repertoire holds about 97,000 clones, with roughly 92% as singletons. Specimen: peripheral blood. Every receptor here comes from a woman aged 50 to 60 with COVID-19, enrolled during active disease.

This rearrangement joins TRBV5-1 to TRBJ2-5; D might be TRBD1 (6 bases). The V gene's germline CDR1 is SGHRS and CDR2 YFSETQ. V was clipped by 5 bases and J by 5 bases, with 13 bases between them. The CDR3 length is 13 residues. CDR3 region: CASSRGQEETQYF. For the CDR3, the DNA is TGCGCCAGCAGTCGGGGACAAGAGGAGACCCAGTACTTC. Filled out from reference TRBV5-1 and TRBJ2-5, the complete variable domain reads KAGVTQTPRYLIKTRGQQVTLSCSPISGHRSVSWYQQTPGQGLQFLFEYFSETQRNKGNFPGRFSGRQFSNSRSEMNVSTLELGDSALYLCASSRGQEETQYFGPGTRLLVL.

In DNA, the CDR3 is TGCGCCAGCAGCTTGACCGCGGGGGAGGGGCATGAGCAGTTCTTC. Translation gives CASSLTAGEGHEQFF. V gene TRBV5-1 combines with J gene TRBJ2-1; 7 bases fit TRBD2. The trim removed 1 base at V and 8 bases at J, leaving 9 bases unmatched. Per germline, CDR1 SGHRS and CDR2 YFSETQ. CDR3 length: 15 amino acids.

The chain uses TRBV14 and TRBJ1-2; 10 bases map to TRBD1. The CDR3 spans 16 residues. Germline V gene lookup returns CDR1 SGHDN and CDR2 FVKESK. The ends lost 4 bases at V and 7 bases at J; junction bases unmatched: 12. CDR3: CASSPTWTGGPGGYTF. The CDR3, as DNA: TGTGCCAGCAGCCCCACCTGGACAGGGGGTCCTGGTGGCTACACCTTC.

The CDR3 sequence: CASSYSSYGVGYTF. Written as DNA, the CDR3 is TGTGCCAGCAGTTACTCGAGCTACGGGGTCGGCTACACCTTC. The chain employs TRBV6-5 and TRBJ1-2; D is undetermined. The CDR3 runs to 14 residues. Germline V gene lookup returns CDR1 MNHEY and CDR2 SVGAGI. Trimming took 0 bases from V and 8 from J, leaving 13 bases between them.

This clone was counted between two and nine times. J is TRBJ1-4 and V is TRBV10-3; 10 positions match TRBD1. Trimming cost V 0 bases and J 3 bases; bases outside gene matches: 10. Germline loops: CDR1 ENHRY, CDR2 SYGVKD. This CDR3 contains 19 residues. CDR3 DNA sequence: TGTGCCATCAGTGAGTCGAAGGGGGACAGGGGTCACCCTAATGAAAAACTGTTTTTT. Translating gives CAISESKGDRGHPNEKLFF.

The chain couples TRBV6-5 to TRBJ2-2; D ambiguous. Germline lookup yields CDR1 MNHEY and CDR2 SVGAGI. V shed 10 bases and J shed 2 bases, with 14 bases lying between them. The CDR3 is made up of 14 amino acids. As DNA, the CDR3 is TGTGCCACCCGGCCCGGAGTAAACACCGGGGAGCTGTTTTTT. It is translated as CATRPGVNTGELFF.

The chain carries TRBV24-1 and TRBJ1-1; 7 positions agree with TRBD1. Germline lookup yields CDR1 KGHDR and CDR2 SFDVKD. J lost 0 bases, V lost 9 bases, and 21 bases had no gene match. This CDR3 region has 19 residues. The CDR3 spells CATRVRQGPWDALNTEAFF. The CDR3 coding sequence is TGTGCCACCCGGGTTAGACAGGGCCCCTGGGACGCGCTGAACACTGAAGCTTTCTTT.

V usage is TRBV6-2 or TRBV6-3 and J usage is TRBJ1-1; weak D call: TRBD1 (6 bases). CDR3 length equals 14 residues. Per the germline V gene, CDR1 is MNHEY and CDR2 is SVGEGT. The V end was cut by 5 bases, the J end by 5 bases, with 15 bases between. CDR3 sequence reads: CASSGGQKGTEAFF. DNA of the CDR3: TGTGCCAGCAGTGGGGGACAAAAGGGGACTGAAGCTTTCTTT.

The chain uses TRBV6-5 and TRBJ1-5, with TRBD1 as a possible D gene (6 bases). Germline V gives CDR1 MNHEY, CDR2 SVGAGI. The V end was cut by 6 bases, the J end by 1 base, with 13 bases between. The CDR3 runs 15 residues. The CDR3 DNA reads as TGTGCCAGCAGGAGGGAGGGGGACAGCAATCAGCCCCAGCATTTT. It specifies CASRREGDSNQPQHF.

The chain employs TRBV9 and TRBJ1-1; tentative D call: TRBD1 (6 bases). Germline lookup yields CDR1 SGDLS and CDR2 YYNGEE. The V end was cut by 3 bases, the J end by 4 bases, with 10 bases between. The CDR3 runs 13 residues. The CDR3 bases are TGTGCCAGCAGCGAGGGGGTGGGCACTGAAGCTTTCTTT. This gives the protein CASSEGVGTEAFF.

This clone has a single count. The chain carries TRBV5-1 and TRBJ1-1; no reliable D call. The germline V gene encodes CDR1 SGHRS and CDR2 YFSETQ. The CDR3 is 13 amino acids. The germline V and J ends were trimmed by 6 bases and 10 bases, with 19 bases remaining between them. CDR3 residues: CASNFEDLGGAFF. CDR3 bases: TGCGCCAGCAATTTCGAGGATCTTGGAGGAGCTTTCTTT. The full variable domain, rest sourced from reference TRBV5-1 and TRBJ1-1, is KAGVTQTPRYLIKTRGQQVTLSCSPISGHRSVSWYQQTPGQGLQFLFEYFSETQRNKGNFPGRFSGRQFSNSRSEMNVSTLELGDSALYLCASNFEDLGGAFFGQGTRLTVV.

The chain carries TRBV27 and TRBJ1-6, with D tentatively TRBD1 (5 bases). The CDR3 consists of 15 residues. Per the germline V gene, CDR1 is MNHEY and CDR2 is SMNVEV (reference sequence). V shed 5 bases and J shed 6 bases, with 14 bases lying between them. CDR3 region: CASSDRFSLNSPLHF. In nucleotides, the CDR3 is TGTGCCAGCAGTGACAGATTTTCTCTTAATTCACCCCTCCACTTT.

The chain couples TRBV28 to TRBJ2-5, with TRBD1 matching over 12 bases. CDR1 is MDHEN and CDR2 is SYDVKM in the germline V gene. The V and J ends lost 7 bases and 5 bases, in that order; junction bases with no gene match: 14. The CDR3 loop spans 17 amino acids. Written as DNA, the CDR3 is TGTGCCAGCACCTTCCTCCGGGACAGGGGGCTGGGGGAGACCCAGTACTTC. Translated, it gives CASTFLRDRGLGETQYF. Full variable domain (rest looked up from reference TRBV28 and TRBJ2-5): DVKVTQSSRYLVKRTGEKVFLECVQDMDHENMFWYRQDPGLGLRLIYFSYDVKMKEKGDIPEGYSVSREKKERFSLILESASTNQTSMYLCASTFLRDRGLGETQYFGPGTRLLVL.

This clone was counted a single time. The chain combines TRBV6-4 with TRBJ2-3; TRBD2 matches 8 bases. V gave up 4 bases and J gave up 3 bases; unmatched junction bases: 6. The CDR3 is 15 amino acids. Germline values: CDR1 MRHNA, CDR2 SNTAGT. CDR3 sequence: CASSADSGGTDTQYF. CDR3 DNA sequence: TGTGCCAGCAGTGCGGATTCGGGGGGGACAGATACGCAGTATTTT.

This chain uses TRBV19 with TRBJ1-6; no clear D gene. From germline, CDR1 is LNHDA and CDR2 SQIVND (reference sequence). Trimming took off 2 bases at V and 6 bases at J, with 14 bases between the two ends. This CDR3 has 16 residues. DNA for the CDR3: TGTGCCAGTAGTATAAGCCCGGGATCGTTTAATTCACCCCTCCACTTT. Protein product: CASSISPGSFNSPLHF.

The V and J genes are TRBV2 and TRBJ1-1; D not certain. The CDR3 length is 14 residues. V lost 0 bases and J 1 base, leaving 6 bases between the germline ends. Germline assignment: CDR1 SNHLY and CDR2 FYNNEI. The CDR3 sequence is CASSEARANTEAFF. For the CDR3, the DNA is TGTGCCAGCAGTGAAGCGCGGGCGAACACTGAAGCTTTCTTT.

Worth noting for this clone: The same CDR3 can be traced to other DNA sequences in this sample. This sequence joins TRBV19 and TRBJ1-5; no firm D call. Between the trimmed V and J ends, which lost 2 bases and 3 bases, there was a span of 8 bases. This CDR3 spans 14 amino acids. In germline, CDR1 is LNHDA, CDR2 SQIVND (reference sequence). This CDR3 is CASSIRGYNQPQHF. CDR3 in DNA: TGTGCCAGTAGTATACGGGGATACAATCAGCCCCAGCATTTT.